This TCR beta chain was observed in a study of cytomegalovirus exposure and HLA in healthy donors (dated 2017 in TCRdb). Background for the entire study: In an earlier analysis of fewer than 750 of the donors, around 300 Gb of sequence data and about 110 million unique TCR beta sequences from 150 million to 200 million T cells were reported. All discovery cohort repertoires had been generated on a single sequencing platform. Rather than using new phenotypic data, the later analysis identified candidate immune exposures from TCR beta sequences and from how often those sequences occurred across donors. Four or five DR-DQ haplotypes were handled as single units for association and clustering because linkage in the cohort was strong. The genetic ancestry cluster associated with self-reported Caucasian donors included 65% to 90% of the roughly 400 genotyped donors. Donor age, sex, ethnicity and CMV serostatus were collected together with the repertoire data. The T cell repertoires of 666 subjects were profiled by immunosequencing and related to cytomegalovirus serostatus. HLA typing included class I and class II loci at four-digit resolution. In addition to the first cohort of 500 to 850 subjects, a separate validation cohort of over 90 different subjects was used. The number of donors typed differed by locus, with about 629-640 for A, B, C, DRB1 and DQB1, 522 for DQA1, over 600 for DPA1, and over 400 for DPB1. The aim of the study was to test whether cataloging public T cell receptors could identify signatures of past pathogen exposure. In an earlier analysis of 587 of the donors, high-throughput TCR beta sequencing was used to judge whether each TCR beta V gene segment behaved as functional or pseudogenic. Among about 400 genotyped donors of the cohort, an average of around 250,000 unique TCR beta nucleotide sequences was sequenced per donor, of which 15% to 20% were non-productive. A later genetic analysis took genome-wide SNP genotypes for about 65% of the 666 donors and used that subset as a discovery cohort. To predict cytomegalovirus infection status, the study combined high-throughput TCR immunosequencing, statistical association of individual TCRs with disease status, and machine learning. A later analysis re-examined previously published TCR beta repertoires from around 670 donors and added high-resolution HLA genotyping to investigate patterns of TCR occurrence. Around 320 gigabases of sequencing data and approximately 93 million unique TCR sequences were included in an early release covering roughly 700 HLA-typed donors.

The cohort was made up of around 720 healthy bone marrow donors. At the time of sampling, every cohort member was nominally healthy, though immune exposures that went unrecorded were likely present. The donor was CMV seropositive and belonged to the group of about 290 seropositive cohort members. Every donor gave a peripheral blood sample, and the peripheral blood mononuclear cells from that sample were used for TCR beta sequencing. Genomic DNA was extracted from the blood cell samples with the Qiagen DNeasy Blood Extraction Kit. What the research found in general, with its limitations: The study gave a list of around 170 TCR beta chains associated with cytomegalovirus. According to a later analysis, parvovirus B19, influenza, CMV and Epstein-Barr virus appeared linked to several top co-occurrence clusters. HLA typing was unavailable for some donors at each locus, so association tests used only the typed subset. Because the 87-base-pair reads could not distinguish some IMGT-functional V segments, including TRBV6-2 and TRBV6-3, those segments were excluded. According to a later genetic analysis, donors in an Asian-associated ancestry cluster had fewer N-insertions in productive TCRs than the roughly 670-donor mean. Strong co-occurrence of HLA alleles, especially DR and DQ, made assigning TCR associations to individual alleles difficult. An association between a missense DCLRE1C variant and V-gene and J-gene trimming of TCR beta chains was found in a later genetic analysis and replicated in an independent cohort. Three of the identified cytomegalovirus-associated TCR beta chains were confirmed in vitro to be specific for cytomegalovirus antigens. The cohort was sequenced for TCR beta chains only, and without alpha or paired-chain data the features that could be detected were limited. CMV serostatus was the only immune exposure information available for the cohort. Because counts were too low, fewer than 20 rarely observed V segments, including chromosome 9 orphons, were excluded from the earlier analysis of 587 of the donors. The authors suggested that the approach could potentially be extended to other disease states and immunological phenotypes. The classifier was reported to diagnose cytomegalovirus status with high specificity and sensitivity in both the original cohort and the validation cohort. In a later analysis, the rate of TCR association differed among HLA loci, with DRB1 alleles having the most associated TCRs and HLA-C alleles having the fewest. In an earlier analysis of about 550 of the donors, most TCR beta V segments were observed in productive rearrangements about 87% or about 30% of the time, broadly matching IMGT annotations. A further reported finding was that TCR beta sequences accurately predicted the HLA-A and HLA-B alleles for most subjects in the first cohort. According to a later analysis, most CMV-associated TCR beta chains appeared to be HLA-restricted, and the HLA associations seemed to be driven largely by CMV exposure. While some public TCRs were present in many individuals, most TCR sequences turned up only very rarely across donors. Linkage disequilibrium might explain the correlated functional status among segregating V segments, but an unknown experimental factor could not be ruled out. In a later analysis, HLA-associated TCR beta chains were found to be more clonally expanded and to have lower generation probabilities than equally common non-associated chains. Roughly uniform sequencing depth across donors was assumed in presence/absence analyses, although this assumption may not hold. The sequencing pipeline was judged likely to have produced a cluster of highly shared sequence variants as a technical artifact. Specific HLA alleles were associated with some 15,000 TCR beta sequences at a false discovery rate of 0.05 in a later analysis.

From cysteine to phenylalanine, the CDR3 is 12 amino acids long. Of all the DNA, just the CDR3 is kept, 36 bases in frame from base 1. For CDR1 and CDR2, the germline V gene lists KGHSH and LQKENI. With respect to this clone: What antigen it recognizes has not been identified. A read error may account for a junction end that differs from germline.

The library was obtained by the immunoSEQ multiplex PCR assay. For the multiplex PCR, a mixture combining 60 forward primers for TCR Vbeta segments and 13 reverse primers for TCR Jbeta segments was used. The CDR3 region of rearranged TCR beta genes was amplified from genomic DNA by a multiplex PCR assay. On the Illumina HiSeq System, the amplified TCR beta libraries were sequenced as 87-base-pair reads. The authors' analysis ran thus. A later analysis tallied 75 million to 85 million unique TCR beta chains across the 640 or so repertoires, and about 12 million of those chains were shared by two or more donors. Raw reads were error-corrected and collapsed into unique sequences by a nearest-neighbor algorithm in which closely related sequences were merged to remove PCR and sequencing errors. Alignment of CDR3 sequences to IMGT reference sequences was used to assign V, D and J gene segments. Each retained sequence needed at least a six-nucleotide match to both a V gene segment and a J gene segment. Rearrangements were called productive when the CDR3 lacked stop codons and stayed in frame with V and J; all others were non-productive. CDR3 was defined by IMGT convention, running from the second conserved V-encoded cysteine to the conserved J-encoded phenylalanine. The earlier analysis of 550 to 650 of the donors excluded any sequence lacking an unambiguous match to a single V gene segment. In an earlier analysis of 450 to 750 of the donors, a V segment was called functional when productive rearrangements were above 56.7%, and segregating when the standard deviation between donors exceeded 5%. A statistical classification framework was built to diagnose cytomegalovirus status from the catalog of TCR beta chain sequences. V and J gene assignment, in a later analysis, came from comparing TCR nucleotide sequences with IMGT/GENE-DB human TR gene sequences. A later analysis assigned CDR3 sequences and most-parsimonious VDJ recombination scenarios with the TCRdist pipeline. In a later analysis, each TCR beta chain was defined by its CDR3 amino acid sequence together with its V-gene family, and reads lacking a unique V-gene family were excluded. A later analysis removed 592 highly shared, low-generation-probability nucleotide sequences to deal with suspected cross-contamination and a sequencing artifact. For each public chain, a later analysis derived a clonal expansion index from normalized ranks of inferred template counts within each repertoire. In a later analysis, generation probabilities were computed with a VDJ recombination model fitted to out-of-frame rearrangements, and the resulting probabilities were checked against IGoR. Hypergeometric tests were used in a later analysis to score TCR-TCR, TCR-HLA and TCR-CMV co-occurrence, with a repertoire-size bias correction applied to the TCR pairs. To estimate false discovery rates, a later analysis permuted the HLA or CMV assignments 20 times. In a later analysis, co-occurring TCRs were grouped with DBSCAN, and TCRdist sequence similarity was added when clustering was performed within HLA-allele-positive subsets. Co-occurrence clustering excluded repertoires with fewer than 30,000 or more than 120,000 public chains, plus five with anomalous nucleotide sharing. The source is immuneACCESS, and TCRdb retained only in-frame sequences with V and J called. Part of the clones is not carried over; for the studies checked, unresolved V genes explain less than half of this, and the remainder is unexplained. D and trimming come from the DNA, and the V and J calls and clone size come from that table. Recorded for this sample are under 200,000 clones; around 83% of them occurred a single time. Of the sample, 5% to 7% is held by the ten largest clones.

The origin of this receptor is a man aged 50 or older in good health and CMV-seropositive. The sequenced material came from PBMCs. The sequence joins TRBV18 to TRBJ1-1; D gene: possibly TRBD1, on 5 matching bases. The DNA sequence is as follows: TGTGCCAGCTCACGCGATGTAGGGGCCCCAGAATTT. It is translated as CASSRDVGAPEF.